This entry lists 30 T cell receptor beta chains sequenced from one sample in a study of shared clonotypes between healthy human individuals. Here immunoSEQ multiplex PCR was the method, and the copy in TCRdb shows in-frame clones only, minus some. The sample shows 400,000 to 550,000 clones, around 80% of them seen only once. Input material: PBMCs. The receptors were sampled from a woman in her thirties or forties in good health. Some clones in this sample may be carry-over from other donors' samples.

This clone was counted only a few times. This chain connects TRBV28 to TRBJ2-1; D is ambiguous. CDR3 length: 15 residues. The V and J ends lost 4 bases and 0 bases respectively, with 10 bases between them. Germline CDR1 is MDHEN and CDR2 is SYDVKM. Here the CDR3 reads CASSSVVGSYNEQFF. The CDR3, as DNA: TGTGCCAGCAGTTCCGTAGTCGGCTCCTACAATGAGCAGTTCTTC.

The chain uses TRBV4-1 and TRBJ1-1; D perhaps matches TRBD1 (5 bases). The germline V gene encodes CDR1 MGHRA and CDR2 YSYEKL. Trimming removed 0 bases at V and 4 bases at J, with 12 bases between. The length of the CDR3 is 15 residues. CDR3 nucleotides: TGCGCCAGCAGCCAAGAGCCGGCCGGGGGCACTGAAGCTTTCTTT. Its protein product is CASSQEPAGGTEAFF.

The chain employs TRBV19 and TRBJ2-2; D call uncertain. CDR3 length equals 12 residues. Looked up from germline, CDR1 is LNHDA and CDR2 is SQIVND (reference sequence). V was pared by 3 bases and J by 6 bases, with 5 bases between. In nucleotides, the CDR3 is TGTGCCAGTAGTATGGAGCCCGGGGAGCTGTTTTTT. Translating it yields CASSMEPGELFF.

The chain employs TRBV29-1 and TRBJ1-1; 9 bases align to TRBD1. The J segment lost 10 bases and the V segment lost 6 bases, leaving 6 bases of the junction unmatched. Looked up from germline, CDR1 is SQVTM and CDR2 is ANQGSEA. This CDR3 spans 11 amino acids. CDR3 coding DNA: TGCAGCGTAGGGACAGGGTTACGAGCTTTCTTT. It encodes CSVGTGLRAFF.

The chain carries TRBV29-1 and TRBJ2-3; weak D call: TRBD2 (5 bases). Trimming stripped 4 bases from V and 1 base from J, with 12 bases between. The CDR3 has 14 residues. CDR1 and CDR2 from the germline V gene are SQVTM and ANQGSEA. The CDR3: CSVGTDKGTDTQYF. The CDR3 DNA reads as TGCAGCGTTGGGACTGACAAGGGCACAGATACGCAGTATTTT.

About this clone itself: One end of the junction does not line up with germline, which may come from a read error. This rearrangement joins TRBV5-1 to TRBJ2-1, with a tentative D call TRBD2 (6 bases). Germline V gene lookup returns CDR1 SGHRS and CDR2 YFSETQ. The CDR3 has 15 amino acids. The CDR3 spells CASSLDGTLDNEQFF. CDR3 in DNA: TGCGCCAGCAGTTTGGACGGGACTCTAGACAATGAGCAGTTCTTC.

This chain connects TRBV7-2 to TRBJ2-5, with 7 bases matching TRBD2. V lost 4 bases to trimming and J lost 6 bases; unmatched junction nucleotides: 11. This CDR3 spans 15 amino acids. Germline loops: CDR1 SGHTA, CDR2 FQGNSA. The CDR3 DNA sequence: TGTGCCAGCAGCTCCCCCGGGGAGGGCTGGAAGACCCAGTACTTC. This encodes CASSSPGEGWKTQYF.

At least ten counts were recorded for this clone. Other DNA sequences within the sample encode an identical CDR3. The chain couples TRBV28 to TRBJ2-7; D remains unclear. Between the trimmed V and J ends, which lost 2 bases and 3 bases, there was a span of 17 bases. CDR3 length equals 16 residues. Germline values: CDR1 MDHEN, CDR2 SYDVKM. The CDR3 loop reads CASSLVGRSKIYEQYF. CDR3 DNA sequence: TGTGCCAGCAGTTTAGTCGGACGTTCAAAAATCTACGAGCAGTACTTC.

The rearrangement uses TRBV30 and TRBJ1-1, with TRBD1 as a possible D gene (6 bases). Germline V gene data show CDR1 as GTSNPN and CDR2 as SVGIG (reference sequence). V was pared by 2 bases and J by 0 bases, with 7 bases between. The CDR3 has 13 residues. CDR3 loop: CAWSRQVNTEAFF. In DNA form, the CDR3 reads TGTGCCTGGAGTAGACAGGTGAACACTGAAGCTTTCTTT.

The chain joins TRBV9 to TRBJ2-3, with 8 bases that match TRBD1. The ends lost 0 bases at V and 3 bases at J; junction bases unmatched: 6. This CDR3 comprises 16 residues. Germline CDR1 reads SGDLS; CDR2 reads YYNGEE. CDR3 DNA: TGTGCCAGCAGCGTAGGTGGCCAGGGGGCAACAGATACGCAGTATTTT. This codes for CASSVGGQGATDTQYF.

V is TRBV2 and J is TRBJ2-2; 9 bases are shared with TRBD1. The germline CDR1 and CDR2 sequences are SNHLY and FYNNEI. V dropped 7 bases and J dropped 2; count of bases not matched to a gene: 5. This CDR3 contains 15 residues. The CDR3 sequence: CASNPGQGNTGELFF. The CDR3 DNA follows: TGTGCCAGCAACCCGGGACAGGGAAACACCGGGGAGCTGTTTTTT.

About this clone: Other DNA sequences of this sample code for an identical CDR3. The chain employs TRBV19 and TRBJ2-5, with D hard to call. V lost 3 bases and J 2 bases, leaving 10 bases between the germline ends. This CDR3 is built from 14 residues. CDR1 is LNHDA, CDR2 SQIVND, per germline (reference sequence). This CDR3 is CASSIRSGQETQYF. DNA for the CDR3: TGTGCCAGTAGTATTCGGTCCGGACAAGAGACCCAGTACTTC.

The CDR3 nucleotides read TGTGCCGCGGGGAACATTCAGTACTTC. Its translation is CAAGNIQYF. This rearrangement joins TRBV27 to TRBJ2-4; D perhaps matches TRBD2 (6 bases). Trimming removed 11 bases from V and 7 bases from J, with 6 bases in between. Germline V gene data show CDR1 as MNHEY and CDR2 as SMNVEV (reference sequence). The CDR3 length is 9 residues.

This rearrangement joins TRBV5-5 to TRBJ1-2, with D uncertain. Germline CDR1 is SGHKS and CDR2 is YYEKEE (reference sequence). Trimming stripped 4 bases from V and 5 bases from J, with 9 bases between. The length of the CDR3 is 12 residues. CDR3 sequence: CASSATEYGYTF. In DNA, the CDR3 is TGTGCCAGCAGCGCGACTGAGTATGGCTACACCTTC.

J is TRBJ2-5 and V is TRBV2; TRBD2 might be the D (5 bases). The CDR3 length is 13 residues. The V end lost 8 bases, the J end lost 4 bases, and 14 bases lay between the germline ends. Germline V gene sequence: CDR1 SNHLY, CDR2 FYNNEI. The CDR3 nucleotides read TGTGCCAGCGGCAGTCTAGCAATAGAGACCCAGTACTTC. It is translated as CASGSLAIETQYF.

Worth noting for this clone: The same CDR3 is also encoded by other DNA sequences in this sample. The chain recombines TRBV5-1 with TRBJ2-2; tentative D call: TRBD2 (6 bases). This CDR3 is 14 amino acids long. Per the germline V gene, CDR1 is SGHRS and CDR2 is YFSETQ. V lost 6 bases to trimming and J lost 5 bases, with 14 bases between them. CDR3 bases: TGCGCCAGCACAGCCTCGGGGAGGACCGGGGAGCTGTTTTTT. Translation gives CASTASGRTGELFF.

V is TRBV10-3 and J is TRBJ2-1; D is perhaps TRBD2 (6 bases). The CDR3 totals 15 residues. The germline V and J ends were trimmed by 6 bases and 0 bases, with 12 bases remaining between them. In germline, CDR1 is ENHRY, CDR2 SYGVKD. CDR3 nucleotide sequence: TGTGCCATCAGGGTACTAGCAAGCTCCTACAATGAGCAGTTCTTC. Translation gives CAIRVLASSYNEQFF.

Here the CDR3 reads CAITGQGAYGYTF. In DNA, the CDR3 is TGTGCCATCACGGGACAGGGTGCATATGGCTACACCTTC. The rearrangement uses TRBV10-3 and TRBJ1-2; 9 bases agree with TRBD1. Germline loops: CDR1 ENHRY, CDR2 SYGVKD. J was trimmed by 5 bases and V by 7 bases; bases with no gene match: 5. This CDR3 has 13 amino acids.

The CDR3 spells CASSLVSGNTIYF. The CDR3 nucleotides are TGTGCCAGCAGCTTAGTATCTGGAAACACCATATATTTT. The rearrangement links TRBV11-2 to TRBJ1-3; no clear D gene. V was pared by 1 base and J by 1 base, with 2 bases between. Germline lookup yields CDR1 SGHAT and CDR2 FQNNGV. The CDR3 consists of 13 residues.

The chain uses TRBV9 and TRBJ1-1, with D perhaps TRBD1 (6 bases). Between the trimmed V and J ends, which lost 0 bases and 4 bases, there was a span of 10 bases. CDR3 size: 14 residues. Germline CDR1 and CDR2: SGDLS and YYNGEE. CDR3 sequence: CASSVVRGGTEAFF. CDR3 sequence (DNA): TGTGCCAGCAGCGTAGTCAGGGGCGGCACTGAAGCTTTCTTT. Filled out from reference TRBV9 and TRBJ1-1, the complete variable domain reads DSGVTQTPKHLITATGQRVTLRCSPRSGDLSVYWYQQSLDQGLQFLIQYYNGEERAKGNILERFSAQQFPDLHSELNLSSLELGDSALYFCASSVVRGGTEAFFGQGTRLTVV.

The chain links TRBV2 to TRBJ1-1; D may be TRBD1 (5 bases). CDR1 is SNHLY, CDR2 FYNNEI, per germline. V was trimmed by 0 bases and J by 5 bases, leaving 16 bases between them. This CDR3 is 16 amino acids long. CDR3 in amino acids: CASSEAGSGRGTEAFF. In DNA form, the CDR3 reads TGTGCCAGCAGTGAAGCGGGATCAGGGAGGGGAACTGAAGCTTTCTTT. Full variable domain (rest looked up from reference TRBV2 and TRBJ1-1): EPEVTQTPSHQVTQMGQEVILRCVPISNHLYFYWYRQILGQKVEFLVSFYNNEISEKSEIFDDQFSVERPDGSNFTLKIRSTKLEDSAMYFCASSEAGSGRGTEAFFGQGTRLTVV.

The chain is built from TRBV29-1 and TRBJ2-7; unclear D gene. The CDR3 totals 11 residues. V dropped 4 bases and J dropped 5 bases, with 9 bases sitting between them. Germline V CDR1 and CDR2: SQVTM, ANQGSEA. Here the CDR3 DNA reads TGCAGCGTTGTGGTCTTCCACGAGCAGTACTTC. Translated: CSVVVFHEQYF.

This rearrangement joins TRBV15 to TRBJ2-5; D might be TRBD2 (7 bases). Per the germline V gene, CDR1 is LNHNV and CDR2 is YYDKDF (reference sequence). This CDR3 has 18 amino acids. The ends were cut back, 0 bases at V and 1 base at J, with 18 bases in the middle. Written as DNA, the CDR3 is TGTGCCACCAGCAGAGATCTGGGGGGGCTGGGGGTCCAAGAGACCCAGTACTTC. Translation: CATSRDLGGLGVQETQYF.

The chain is built from TRBV15 and TRBJ1-2; 9 nucleotides align to TRBD1. Germline CDR1 reads LNHNV; CDR2 reads YYDKDF (reference sequence). The CDR3 runs to 17 residues. With V trimmed by 0 bases and J by 4 bases, 9 bases remained unmatched. The CDR3 here is CATSRDLQTGGSYGYTF. The CDR3 DNA reads as TGTGCCACCAGCAGAGATCTACAGACAGGGGGGTCCTATGGCTACACCTTC.

V and J are TRBV18 and TRBJ2-7, with D possibly being TRBD1 or TRBD2 (5 bases each). V lost 6 bases to trimming and J lost 0 bases, with 15 bases between them. CDR3 length equals 15 residues. Germline-derived CDR1 and CDR2 are KGHSH and LQKENI. The CDR3 region is CASSPGSGPSYEQYF. As DNA, the CDR3 is TGTGCCAGCTCTCCAGGGTCGGGACCCTCCTACGAGCAGTACTTC.

This chain uses TRBV7-9 with TRBJ2-7; D remains ambiguous. The V gene's germline CDR1 is SEHNR and CDR2 FQNEAQ (reference sequence). The CDR3 consists of 14 residues. Trimming took 1 base from V and 0 from J, leaving 7 bases between them. CDR3 region: CASSLGISSYEQYF. As DNA, the CDR3 is TGTGCCAGCAGCTTAGGCATTAGCTCCTACGAGCAGTACTTC.

This CDR3 reads CASSVRDSRGTDTQYF. The CDR3 coding sequence is TGTGCCAGCAGCGTTCGGGACTCCCGGGGCACAGATACGCAGTATTTT. V gene TRBV9 combines with J gene TRBJ2-3; TRBD2 is a possible D gene (6 bases). Trimming pared 2 bases from V and 1 base from J, leaving 14 bases between. Germline assignment: CDR1 SGDLS and CDR2 YYNGEE. This CDR3 spans 16 amino acids.

The chain combines TRBV6-5 with TRBJ1-1, with D unclear. CDR1 and CDR2 (germline): MNHEY, SVGAGI. This CDR3 is 15 amino acids long. The V and J ends lost 0 bases and 3 bases respectively, with 11 bases between them. The CDR3 DNA follows: TGTGCCAGCAGTTACTCAGGGTCGGGAGACACTGAAGCTTTCTTT. It translates to CASSYSGSGDTEAFF.

V gene TRBV5-1 combines with J gene TRBJ2-2; D tentatively reads TRBD1 or TRBD2 (5 bases each). CDR3 length equals 14 residues. V lost 4 bases, J lost 9 bases, and 16 bases lay in between. Germline CDR1 SGHRS, CDR2 YFSETQ. This chain's CDR3 is CASSPDIRGRELFF. CDR3 DNA sequence: TGCGCCAGCAGCCCGGACATCCGAGGGCGGGAGCTGTTTTTT.

On this clone: In the same sample, other DNA sequences code for this CDR3. The chain employs TRBV9 and TRBJ1-1, with D unresolved. The V gene lost 0 bases and the J gene lost 4 bases, with 13 bases spanning the gap. The germline gives CDR1 SGDLS, CDR2 YYNGEE. The CDR3 runs to 15 residues. The chain's CDR3 is CASSVAGDWATEAFF. CDR3 in DNA: TGTGCCAGCAGCGTAGCTGGGGATTGGGCCACTGAAGCTTTCTTT.